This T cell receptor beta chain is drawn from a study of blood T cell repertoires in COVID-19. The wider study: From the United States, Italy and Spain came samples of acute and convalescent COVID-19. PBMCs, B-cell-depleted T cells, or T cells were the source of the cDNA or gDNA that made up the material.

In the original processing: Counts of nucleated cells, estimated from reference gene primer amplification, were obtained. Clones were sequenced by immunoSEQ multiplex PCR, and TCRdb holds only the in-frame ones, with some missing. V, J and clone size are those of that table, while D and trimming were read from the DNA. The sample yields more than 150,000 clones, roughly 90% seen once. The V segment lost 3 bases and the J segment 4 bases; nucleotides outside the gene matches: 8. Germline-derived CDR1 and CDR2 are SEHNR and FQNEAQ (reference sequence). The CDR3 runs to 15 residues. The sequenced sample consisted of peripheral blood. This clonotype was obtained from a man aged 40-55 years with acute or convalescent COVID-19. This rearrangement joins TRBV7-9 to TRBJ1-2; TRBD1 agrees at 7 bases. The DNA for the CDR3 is TGTGCCAGCAGCTTTGTCCGACAGGGCTCCTATGGCTACACCTTC. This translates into CASSFVRQGSYGYTF.